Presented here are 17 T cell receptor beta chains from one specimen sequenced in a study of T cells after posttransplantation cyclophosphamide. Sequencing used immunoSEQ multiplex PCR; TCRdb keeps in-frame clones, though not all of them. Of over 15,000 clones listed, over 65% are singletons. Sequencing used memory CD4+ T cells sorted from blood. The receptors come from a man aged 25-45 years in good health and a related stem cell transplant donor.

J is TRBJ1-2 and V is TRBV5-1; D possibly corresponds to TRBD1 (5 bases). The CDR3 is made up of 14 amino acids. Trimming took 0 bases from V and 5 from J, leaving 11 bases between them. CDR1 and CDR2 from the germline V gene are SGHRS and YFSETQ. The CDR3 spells CASSLAGGGYGYTF. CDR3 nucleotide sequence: TGCGCCAGCAGCTTGGCCGGGGGGGGGTATGGCTACACCTTC.

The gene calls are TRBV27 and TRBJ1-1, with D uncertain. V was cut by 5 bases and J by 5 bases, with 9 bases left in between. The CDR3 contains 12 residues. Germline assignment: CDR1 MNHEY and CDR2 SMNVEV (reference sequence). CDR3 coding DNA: TGTGCCAGCAGTCACGGAGATACTGAAGCTTTCTTT. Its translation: CASSHGDTEAFF.

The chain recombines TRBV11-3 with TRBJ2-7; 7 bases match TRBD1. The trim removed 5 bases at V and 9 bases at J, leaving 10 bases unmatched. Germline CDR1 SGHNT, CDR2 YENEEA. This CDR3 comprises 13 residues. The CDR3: CASSQGQLSAQYF. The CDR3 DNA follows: TGTGCCAGCAGCCAGGGACAGTTGTCCGCGCAGTACTTC.

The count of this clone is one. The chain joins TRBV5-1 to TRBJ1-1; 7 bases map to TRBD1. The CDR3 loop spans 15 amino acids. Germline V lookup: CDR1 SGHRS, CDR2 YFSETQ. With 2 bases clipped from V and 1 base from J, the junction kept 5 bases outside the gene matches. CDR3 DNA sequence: TGCGCCAGCAGCTTAGGACAGGCGGGGAACACTGAAGCTTTCTTT. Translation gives CASSLGQAGNTEAFF.

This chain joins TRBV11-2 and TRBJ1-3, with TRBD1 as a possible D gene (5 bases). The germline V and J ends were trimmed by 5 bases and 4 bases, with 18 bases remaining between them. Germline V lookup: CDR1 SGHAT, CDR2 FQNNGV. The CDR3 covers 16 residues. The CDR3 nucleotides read TGTGCCAGCAGCCAAGGAACCAGGGCGAGAGGAAACACCATATATTTT. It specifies CASSQGTRARGNTIYF.

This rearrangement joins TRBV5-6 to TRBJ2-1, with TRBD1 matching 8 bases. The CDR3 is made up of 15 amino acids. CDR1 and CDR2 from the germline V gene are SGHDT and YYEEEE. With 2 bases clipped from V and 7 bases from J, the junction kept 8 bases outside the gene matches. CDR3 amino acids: CASSFLYRGRNEQFF. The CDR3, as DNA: TGTGCCAGCAGCTTCCTCTACAGGGGGAGGAATGAGCAGTTCTTC.

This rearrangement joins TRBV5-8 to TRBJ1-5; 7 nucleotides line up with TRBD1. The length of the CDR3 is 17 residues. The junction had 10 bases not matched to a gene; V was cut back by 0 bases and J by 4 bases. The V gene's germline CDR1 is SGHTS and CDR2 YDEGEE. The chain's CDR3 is CASSLGQGALSNQPQHF. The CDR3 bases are TGTGCCAGCAGCTTGGGACAGGGCGCTCTATCAAATCAGCCCCAGCATTTT.

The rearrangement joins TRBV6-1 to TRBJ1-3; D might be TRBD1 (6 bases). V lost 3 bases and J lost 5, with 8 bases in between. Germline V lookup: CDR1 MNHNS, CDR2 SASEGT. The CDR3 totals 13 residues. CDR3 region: CASSEGARNTIYF. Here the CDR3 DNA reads TGTGCCAGCAGTGAGGGGGCCAGAAACACCATATATTTT.

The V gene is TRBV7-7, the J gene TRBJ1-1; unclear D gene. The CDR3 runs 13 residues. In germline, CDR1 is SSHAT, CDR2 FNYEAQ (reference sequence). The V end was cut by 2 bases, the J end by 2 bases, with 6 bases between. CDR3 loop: CASSLRSNTEAFF. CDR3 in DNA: TGTGCCAGCAGCTTACGGTCAAACACTGAAGCTTTCTTT.

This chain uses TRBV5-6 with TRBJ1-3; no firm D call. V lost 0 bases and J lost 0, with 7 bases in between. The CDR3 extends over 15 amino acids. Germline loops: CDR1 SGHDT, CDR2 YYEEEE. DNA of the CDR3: TGTGCCAGCAGCTTGGGGGCGGGCTCTGGAAACACCATATATTTT. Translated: CASSLGAGSGNTIYF.

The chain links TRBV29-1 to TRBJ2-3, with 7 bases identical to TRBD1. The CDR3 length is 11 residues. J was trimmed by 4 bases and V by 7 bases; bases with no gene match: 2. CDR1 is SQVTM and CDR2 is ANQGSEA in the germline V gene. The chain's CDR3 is CSGQGADTQYF. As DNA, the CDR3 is TGCAGCGGGCAGGGGGCAGATACGCAGTATTTT.

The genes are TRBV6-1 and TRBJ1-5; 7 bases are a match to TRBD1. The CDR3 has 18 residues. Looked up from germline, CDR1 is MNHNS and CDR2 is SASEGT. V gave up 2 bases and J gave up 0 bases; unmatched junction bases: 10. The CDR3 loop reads CASSENPQGYYSNQPQHF. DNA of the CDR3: TGTGCCAGCAGTGAAAATCCACAGGGGTATTATAGCAATCAGCCCCAGCATTTT.

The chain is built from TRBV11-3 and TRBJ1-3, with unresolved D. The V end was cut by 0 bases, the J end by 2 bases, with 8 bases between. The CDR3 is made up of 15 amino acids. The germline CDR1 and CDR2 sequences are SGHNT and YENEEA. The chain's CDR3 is CASSLDSGTGNTIYF. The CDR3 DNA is TGTGCCAGCAGCTTAGATTCGGGGACTGGAAACACCATATATTTT. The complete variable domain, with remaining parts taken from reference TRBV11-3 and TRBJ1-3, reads EAGVVQSPRYKIIEKKQPVAFWCNPISGHNTLYWYLQNLGQGPELLIRYENEEAVDDSQLPKDRFSAERLKGVDSTLKIQPAELGDSAVYLCASSLDSGTGNTIYFGEGSWLTVV.

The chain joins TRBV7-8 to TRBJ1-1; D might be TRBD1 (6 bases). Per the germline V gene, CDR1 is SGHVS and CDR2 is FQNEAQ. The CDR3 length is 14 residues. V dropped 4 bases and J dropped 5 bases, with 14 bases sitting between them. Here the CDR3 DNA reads TGTGCCAGCAGCTCCGGCGGGGGGCGAACTGAAGCTTTCTTT. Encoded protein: CASSSGGGRTEAFF. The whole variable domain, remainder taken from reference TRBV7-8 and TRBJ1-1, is GAGVSQSPRYKVAKRGQDVALRCDPISGHVSLFWYQQALGQGPEFLTYFQNEAQLDKSGLPSDRFFAERPEGSVSTLKIQRTQQEDSAVYLCASSSGGGRTEAFFGQGTRLTVV.

The CDR3 protein is CASSSQGTSGADTQYF. CDR3 in DNA: TGCGCCAGCAGCAGCCAGGGGACTAGCGGGGCAGATACGCAGTATTTT. The rearrangement joins TRBV5-1 to TRBJ2-3; the match to TRBD2 covers 13 bases. CDR1 is SGHRS, CDR2 YFSETQ, per germline. This CDR3 spans 16 amino acids. The V segment lost 4 bases and the J segment 4 bases; nucleotides outside the gene matches: 6. The full variable domain, with the rest looked up from reference TRBV5-1 and TRBJ2-3, is KAGVTQTPRYLIKTRGQQVTLSCSPISGHRSVSWYQQTPGQGLQFLFEYFSETQRNKGNFPGRFSGRQFSNSRSEMNVSTLELGDSALYLCASSSQGTSGADTQYFGPGTRLTVL.

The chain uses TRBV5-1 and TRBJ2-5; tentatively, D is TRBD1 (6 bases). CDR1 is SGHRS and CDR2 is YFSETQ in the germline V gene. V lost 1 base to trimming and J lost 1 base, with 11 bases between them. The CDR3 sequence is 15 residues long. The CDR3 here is CASSLQDRTQETQYF. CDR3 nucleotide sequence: TGCGCCAGCAGCTTGCAGGACAGAACCCAAGAGACCCAGTACTTC.

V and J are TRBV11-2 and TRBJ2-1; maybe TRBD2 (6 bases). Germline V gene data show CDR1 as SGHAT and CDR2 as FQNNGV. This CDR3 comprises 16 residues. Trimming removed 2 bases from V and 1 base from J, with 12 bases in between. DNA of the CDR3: TGTGCCAGCAGCTTACTGCGGGGTCGATCCTACAATGAGCAGTTCTTC. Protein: CASSLLRGRSYNEQFF.